This TCR beta chain was retrieved from a study of Ad26.COV2.S vaccination and SARS-CoV-2 variants. Study results and caveats: Similar non-spike TCR breadth was seen in vaccine and placebo recipients.

Measured with immunoSEQ multiplex PCR; TCRdb has only the in-frame clones, and not every one. The data show around 500,000 clones, 89% seen once. Treatment indicated: around 19 received Ad26.COV2.S at low or high dose, single or two shots; roughly five received placebo; per-sample allocation not given. Samples came from day 63 after the first vaccine or placebo injection. This clone appeared a single time. What it binds is unknown. The sample consisted of peripheral blood, taken in a trial of Ad26.COV2.S vaccine versus placebo. The clonotype was recovered from a person aged 18 to 59 who received the Ad26.COV2.S COVID-19 vaccine or a placebo.

CDR3 DNA sequence: TGTGCCAGCAGCGTAGGCACCACCCCGCCCTACAATGAGCAGTTCTTC. Translated, it gives CASSVGTTPPYNEQFF. The chain is built from TRBV9 and TRBJ2-1; D not certain. Trimming left V 0 bases short and J 2 bases short, with 12 bases between. The CDR3 consists of 16 residues. Per germline, CDR1 SGDLS and CDR2 YYNGEE.